This TCR beta chain emerged from a study of shared clonotypes between healthy human individuals. Whole-study results and caveats: Clonotype sharing among the donors was expected to vary with sequencing depth.

Germline CDR1 reads SGHDT; CDR2 reads YYEEEE. The CDR3 spans 14 residues. Remarks on this clone: What it binds is not known.

DNA input for the unsorted PBMC replicate PCRs was approximately 300 ng, some 31,000 T cell genomes. The data were produced by immunoSEQ multiplex PCR, yet TCRdb's version contains in-frame clones alone and is incomplete. Among fewer than 600,000 clones listed, roughly 83% were seen once. Approximately 100 million PBMCs per unsorted sample were used for genomic DNA. Sequences were obtained from PBMCs. The chain links TRBV5-6 to TRBJ2-5, with D uncertain. The J call is uncertain, as TRBJ2-7 better fits the DNA end. This receptor was obtained from a woman between 35 and 50 years old in good health. Some clones in this sample may be carry-over from other donors' samples. The CDR3 spells CASSLEDVSYEQYF. The CDR3 DNA sequence: TGTGCCAGCAGCTTGGAGGACGTAAGCTACGAGCAGTACTTC.